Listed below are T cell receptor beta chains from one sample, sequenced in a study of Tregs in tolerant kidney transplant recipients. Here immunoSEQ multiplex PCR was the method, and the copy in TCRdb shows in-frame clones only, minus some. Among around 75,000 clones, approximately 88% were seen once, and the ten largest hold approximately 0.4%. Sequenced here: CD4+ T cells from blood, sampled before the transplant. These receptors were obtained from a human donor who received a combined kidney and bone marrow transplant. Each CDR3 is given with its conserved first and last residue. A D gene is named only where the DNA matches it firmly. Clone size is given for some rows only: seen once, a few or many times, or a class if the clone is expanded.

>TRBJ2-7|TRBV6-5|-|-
TGTGCCAGCAGTTATAATGCCGGGAGACAGTACTTC
CASSYNAGRQYF
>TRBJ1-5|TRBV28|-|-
TGTGCCAGCAGCCCGGGCCCCGGGGGCAATCAGCCCCAGCATTTT
CASSPGPGGNQPQHF
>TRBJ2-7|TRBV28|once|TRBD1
TGTGCCAGCAGTCGCCCGGGACAGGGGACATACGAGCAGTACTTC
CASSRPGQGTYEQYF
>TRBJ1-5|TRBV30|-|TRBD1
TGTGCCTGGAGCCAGGGACAGTATCAGCCCCAGCATTTT
CAWSQGQYQPQHF
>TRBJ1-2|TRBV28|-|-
TGTGCCAGCAGTTTGGGGGCAGGGAGAGGCTACACCTTC
CASSLGAGRGYTF
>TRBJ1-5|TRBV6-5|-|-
TGTGCCAGCAGTTACACCACAGGGTTCGATCAGCCCCAGCATTTT
CASSYTTGFDQPQHF
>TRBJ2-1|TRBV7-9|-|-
TGTGCCAGCAGCTGGGCGGGGGCTAGCGAGAACTACAATGAGCAGTTCTTC
CASSWAGASENYNEQFF
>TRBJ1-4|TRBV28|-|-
TGTGCCAGCAGTCTGGAGGGGCCAACTAATGAAAAACTGTTTTTT
CASSLEGPTNEKLFF
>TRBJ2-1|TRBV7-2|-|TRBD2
TGTGCCAGCAGCTCCTGGGTAGCGGGAGGGACTGAGCAGTTCTTC
CASSSWVAGGTEQFF
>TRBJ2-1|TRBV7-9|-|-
TGTGCCAGCATCGCTTATGACAGGTACAATGAGCAGTTCTTC
CASIAYDRYNEQFF
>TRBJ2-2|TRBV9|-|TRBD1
TGTGCCAGCAGCCACCGGGACAGTGTTGTCACCGGGGAGCTGTTTTTT
CASSHRDSVVTGELFF
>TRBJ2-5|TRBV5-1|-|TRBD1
TGCGCCAGCAGCGCCCGGGACAGCCAAGAGACCCAGTACTTC
CASSARDSQETQYF
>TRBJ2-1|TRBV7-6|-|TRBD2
TGTGCCAGCAGGCCTAGCGGGAGTAGCAATGAGCAGTTCTTC
CASRPSGSSNEQFF
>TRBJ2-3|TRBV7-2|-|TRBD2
TGTGCCAGCAGCCAACTAGCGGGACTCACAGATACGCAGTATTTT
CASSQLAGLTDTQYF
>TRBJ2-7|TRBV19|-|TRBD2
TGTGCCAGTAGGGGACTAGCGGGCGTGGGGGACGAGCAGTACTTC
CASRGLAGVGDEQYF
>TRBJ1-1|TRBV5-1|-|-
TGCGCCAGCAGCTTGTGGGGGGAGAACACTGAAGCTTTCTTT
CASSLWGENTEAFF
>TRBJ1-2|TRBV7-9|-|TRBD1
TGTGCCAGCAGCTCCCGGGAGGGGGCAGATGGCTACACCTTC
CASSSREGADGYTF
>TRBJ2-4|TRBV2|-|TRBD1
TGTGCCAGCAGTGAAGCGCGGGACAGGAGAAACATTCAGTACTTC
CASSEARDRRNIQYF
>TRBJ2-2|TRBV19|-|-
TGTGCCAGTAGCCGAATATGGGGCAAGTGGACCGGGGAGCTGTTTTTT
CASSRIWGKWTGELFF
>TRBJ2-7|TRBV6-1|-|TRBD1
TGTGCCAGCAGGCCGGGACAGGGGCCTCCTTACGAGCAGTACTTC
CASRPGQGPPYEQYF
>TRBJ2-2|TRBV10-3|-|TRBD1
TGTGCCATCAACAAGGACAGGGTAAACACCGGGGAGCTGTTTTTT
CAINKDRVNTGELFF
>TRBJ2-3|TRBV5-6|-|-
TGTGCCAGCAGCGAGGGACAACTAGATACGCAGTATTTT
CASSEGQLDTQYF
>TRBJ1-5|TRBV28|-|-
TGTGCCAGCAGTTCCCCTGTACTCAAGCCCCAGCATTTT
CASSSPVLKPQHF
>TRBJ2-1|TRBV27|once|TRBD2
TGTGCCAGCAGTCTAGCGGGATACAATGAGCAGTTCTTC
CASSLAGYNEQFF
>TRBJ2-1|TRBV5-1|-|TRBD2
TGCGCCAGCAGCTTGGCCCCGGGACTAGCGGGACGAGATGAGCAGTTCTTC
CASSLAPGLAGRDEQFF
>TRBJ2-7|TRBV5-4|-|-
TGTGCCAGCAGCTTCTGGGCAGCCTACGAGCAGTACTTC
CASSFWAAYEQYF
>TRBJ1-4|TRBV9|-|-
TGTGCCAGCAGCGTTAGCTCCCACGAAAAACTGTTTTTT
CASSVSSHEKLFF
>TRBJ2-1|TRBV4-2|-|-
TGTGCCAGCAGCCGGCAAAGGACAGAGAGCTCCTACAATGAGCAGTTCTTC
CASSRQRTESSYNEQFF
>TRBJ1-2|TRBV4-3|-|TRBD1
TGCGCCAGCAGCCTTACAACAGGGGAAGGCTACACCTTC
CASSLTTGEGYTF
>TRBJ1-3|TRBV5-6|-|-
TGTGCCAGCAGCGATGACAAGGCAAACACCATATATTTT
CASSDDKANTIYF
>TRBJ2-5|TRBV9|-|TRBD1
TGTGCCAGCAGCGCCGGGACAGGGAGAAAGACCCAGTACTTC
CASSAGTGRKTQYF
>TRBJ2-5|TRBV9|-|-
TGTGCCAGCAGCGTAGGGAGGGGGCTTGAGACCCAGTACTTC
CASSVGRGLETQYF
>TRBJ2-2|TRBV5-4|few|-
TGTGCCAGCAGCATAGACACGATGAACACCGGGGAGCTGTTTTTT
CASSIDTMNTGELFF
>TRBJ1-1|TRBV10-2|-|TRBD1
TGCGCCAGCAGCACCCGGACAGGGAACACTGAAGCTTTCTTT
CASSTRTGNTEAFF
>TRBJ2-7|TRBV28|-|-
TGTGCCAGCAGCTTGCTGGGGAGGTCCGGAGAGCAGTACTTC
CASSLLGRSGEQYF
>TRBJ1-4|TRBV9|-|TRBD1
TGTGCCAGCAGCGTAGGTCTGAGACAGGGAGCTAATGAAAAACTGTTTTTT
CASSVGLRQGANEKLFF
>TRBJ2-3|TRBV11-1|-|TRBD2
TGTGCCAGCAGCTCTAGCGGGAGTCCAGATACGCAGTATTTT
CASSSSGSPDTQYF
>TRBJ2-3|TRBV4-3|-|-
TGCGCCAGCAGCCAAGGACTCCACAGGACAGATACGCAGTATTTT
CASSQGLHRTDTQYF
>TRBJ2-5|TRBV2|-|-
TGTGCCAGCAGTAAAGGACAGATCGGAGGGAACCAAGAGACCCAGTACTTC
CASSKGQIGGNQETQYF
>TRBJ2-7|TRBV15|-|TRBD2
TGTGCCACCAGCAGAGATCTGGCTAGCGGGAGTGTGGACGAGCAGTACTTC
CATSRDLASGSVDEQYF
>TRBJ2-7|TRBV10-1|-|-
TGCGCCAGCCCTCCGGACAACTGTAACTACGAGCAGTACTTC
CASPPDNCNYEQYF
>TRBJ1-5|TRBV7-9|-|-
TGTGCCAGCAGCTTTTCCGGCAATCAGCCCCAGCATTTT
CASSFSGNQPQHF
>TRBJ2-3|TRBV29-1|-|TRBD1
TGCAGCGTTGAAAGGGGGCTTTCGGGTTCTAGCACAGATACGCAGTATTTT
CSVERGLSGSSTDTQYF
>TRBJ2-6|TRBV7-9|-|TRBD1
TGTGCCAGCAGCTTTGGGACAGGGGCCTCTGGGGCCAACGTCCTGACTTTC
CASSFGTGASGANVLTF
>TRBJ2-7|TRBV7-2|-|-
TGTGCCAGCAGCCCTTCGTACGGGAGCACCTACGAGCAGTACTTC
CASSPSYGSTYEQYF
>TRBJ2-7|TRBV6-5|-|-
TGTGCCAGCAGTTACTCAATTGACAGGTTCTACGAGCAGTACTTC
CASSYSIDRFYEQYF
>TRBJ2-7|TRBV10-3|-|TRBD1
TGTGCCATCAGCGACCCCCCGGACAGGGGAGACGAGCAGTACTTC
CAISDPPDRGDEQYF
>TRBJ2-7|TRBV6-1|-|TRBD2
TGTGCCAGCAGTGCCAACGGAAGCGGGAGATCTCCCTACGAGCAGTACTTC
CASSANGSGRSPYEQYF